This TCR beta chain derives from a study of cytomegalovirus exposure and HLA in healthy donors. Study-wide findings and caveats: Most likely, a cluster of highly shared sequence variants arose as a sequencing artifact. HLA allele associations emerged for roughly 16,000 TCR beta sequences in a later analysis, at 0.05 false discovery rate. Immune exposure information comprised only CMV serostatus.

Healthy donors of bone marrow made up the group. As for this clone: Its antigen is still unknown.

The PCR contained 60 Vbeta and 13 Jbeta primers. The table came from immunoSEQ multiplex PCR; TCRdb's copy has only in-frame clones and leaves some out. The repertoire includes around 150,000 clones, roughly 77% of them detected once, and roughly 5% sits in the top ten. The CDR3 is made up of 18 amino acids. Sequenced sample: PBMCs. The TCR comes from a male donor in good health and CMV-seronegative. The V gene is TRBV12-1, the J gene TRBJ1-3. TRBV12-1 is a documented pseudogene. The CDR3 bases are TGTGCCAGCAGCGGGATGGGATCAGGGACTTACTCTGGAAACACCATATATTTT. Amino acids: CASSGMGSGTYSGNTIYF.